The 3 T cell receptor beta chains in this list originate from one sample, sequenced in a study of response to subunit inactivated influenza vaccine. Using its own MiXCR run on the RT-PCR reads, TCRdb lists one record per CDR3 protein. The sample consists of hundreds of thousands of distinct CDR3 sequences, about 15% of them appearing once. Source: PBMCs from blood, taken around two weeks before vaccination. These receptors all come from a man between 45 and 60 years old who received an inactivated influenza vaccine.

This clonotype was counted at least ten times. The V gene is TRBV28, the J gene TRBJ2-5; possible D gene TRBD2, 6 bases. Germline CDR1 MDHEN, CDR2 SYDVKM. The CDR3 consists of 12 residues. Trimming removed 7 bases from V and 1 base from J, with 7 bases in between. The CDR3 sequence is CASTTSQETQYF. The CDR3 DNA sequence: TGTGCCAGCACGACTAGCCAAGAGACCCAGTACTTC. Drawing the rest from reference TRBV28 and TRBJ2-5, the complete variable domain is DVKVTQSSRYLVKRTGEKVFLECVQDMDHENMFWYRQDPGLGLRLIYFSYDVKMKEKGDIPEGYSVSREKKERFSLILESASTNQTSMYLCASTTSQETQYFGPGTRLLVL.

The sample holds a few counts of this clonotype. CDR3 sequence (DNA): TGTGCCAGCACCAATGACAGGGGGAGCTCCTACGAGCAGTACTTC. Residues: CASTNDRGSSYEQYF. The chain combines TRBV6-1 with TRBJ2-7; 9 bases fit TRBD1. CDR1 is MNHNS, CDR2 SASEGT, per germline. Trimming removed 7 bases from V and 0 bases from J; junction bases left unmatched: 7. The CDR3 has 15 residues.

This clonotype was seen only a few times. The chain joins TRBV28 to TRBJ2-7; 12 positions agree with TRBD1. Germline lookup yields CDR1 MDHEN and CDR2 SYDVKM. CDR3 length: 18 amino acids. J gave up 4 bases and V 5 bases, and 15 bases lay outside the gene matches. Here the CDR3 reads CASSLPGQGAAFGYEQYF. The DNA of the CDR3 is TGTGCCAGCAGTCTTCCGGGACAGGGGGCTGCCTTTGGTTACGAGCAGTACTTC.